Listed here are 26 T cell receptor beta chains from one sample, sequenced in a study of cytomegalovirus exposure and HLA in healthy donors. Assay used: immunoSEQ multiplex PCR; TCRdb lists only in-frame clones, some missing. The sample yields about 220,000 clones, 85% to 95% seen once. Sequencing was carried out using PBMCs. The receptor source for this set is a woman aged 18 to 35 in good health and CMV-seronegative.

The chain is built from TRBV6-5 and TRBJ2-7; the D gene is possibly TRBD1 (5 bases). This CDR3 contains 13 residues. CDR1 and CDR2 (germline): MNHEY, SVGAGI. Trimming took off 6 bases at V and 5 bases at J, with 14 bases between the two ends. CDR3 in amino acids: CASRSTGFHEQYF. CDR3 DNA: TGTGCCAGCAGGTCCACAGGTTTCCACGAGCAGTACTTC.

The chain carries TRBV7-7 and TRBJ2-5; D possibly corresponds to TRBD1 (8 bases). The CDR3 covers 14 residues. The V and J ends lost 1 base and 5 bases respectively, with 11 bases between them. The germline V gene encodes CDR1 SSHAT and CDR2 FNYEAQ (reference sequence). The CDR3 sequence: CASSLDRGGETQYF. CDR3 bases: TGTGCCAGCAGCTTAGACAGGGGGGGGGAGACCCAGTACTTC.

The rearrangement links TRBV5-5 to TRBJ1-4; D is unresolved. This CDR3 is 15 amino acids long. Trimming removed 2 bases from V and 8 bases from J, with 16 bases in between. Germline V gene data show CDR1 as SGHKS and CDR2 as YYEKEE (reference sequence). For the CDR3, the DNA is TGTGCCAGCAGCTTTGCATGGACCACGGGGGAAAAACTGTTTTTT. Protein product: CASSFAWTTGEKLFF.

Here the CDR3 DNA reads TGTGCCAGCAGCTCGCGGACAGAGAACACTGAAGCTTTCTTT. Its protein is CASSSRTENTEAFF. The chain couples TRBV7-6 to TRBJ1-1; TRBD1 is a possible D gene (6 bases). Deletions cut 4 bases from V and 1 base from J, with 10 bases between. This CDR3 region has 14 residues. CDR1 and CDR2 from the germline V gene are SGHVS and FNYEAQ.

This clone occurred once. This chain joins TRBV19 and TRBJ2-7; D is ambiguous. The length of the CDR3 is 14 residues. Trimming cost V 2 bases and J 0 bases, with 8 bases left between them. Germline-derived CDR1 and CDR2 are LNHDA and SQIVND (reference sequence). The CDR3: CASSISGVSYEQYF. Written as DNA, the CDR3 is TGTGCCAGTAGTATATCCGGAGTCTCCTACGAGCAGTACTTC.

CDR3 in amino acids: CASSPEVGQLNTEAFF. The CDR3 DNA reads as TGTGCCAGCAGCCCAGAGGTGGGACAGCTGAACACTGAAGCTTTCTTT. V usage is TRBV11-3 and J usage is TRBJ1-1, with 7 bases identical to TRBD1. V shed 5 bases and J 0 bases; nucleotides not matched to a gene: 9. Germline-derived CDR1 and CDR2 are SGHNT and YENEEA. The CDR3 is 16 residues long.

V and J are TRBV7-5 and TRBJ2-2; the DNA was not compared with TRBD2, the D call given in the table. TRBV7-5 is labeled a pseudogene. The CDR3 totals 17 residues. The CDR3 protein is CARSLCAAGRRSGELFF. The CDR3 nucleotides are TGTGCCAGAAGCTTATGCGCAGCGGGTAGACGTTCCGGGGAGCTGTTTTTT.

The V and J genes are TRBV14 and TRBJ2-7; 12 nucleotides agree with TRBD1. V gave up 4 bases and J gave up 6 bases; unmatched junction bases: 10. From germline, CDR1 is SGHDN and CDR2 FVKESK. The CDR3 runs to 16 residues. CDR3 bases: TGTGCCAGCAGCCCCAGACGGGACAGGGGGCTTCGCGAGCAGTACTTC. This codes for CASSPRRDRGLREQYF.

The chain links TRBV20-1 to TRBJ2-7, with a possible D match to TRBD2 (5 bases). CDR1 DFQATT and CDR2 SNEGSKA come from the germline V gene (reference sequence). The CDR3 is 11 residues long. V gave up 4 bases and J gave up 3 bases, with 7 bases separating them. The CDR3 DNA reads TGCAGTGCTACGGGGAACTACGAGCAGTACTTC. This codes for CSATGNYEQYF.

This rearrangement joins TRBV5-1 to TRBJ2-5; possibly TRBD2 for D (5 bases). Germline V gene sequence: CDR1 SGHRS, CDR2 YFSETQ. V lost 1 base to trimming and J lost 0 bases, with 10 bases between them. This CDR3 is 15 amino acids long. CDR3 nucleotide sequence: TGCGCCAGCAGCTTGTTCCCCGGGGACCAAGAGACCCAGTACTTC. Translating gives CASSLFPGDQETQYF.

This clone was counted a single time. This chain connects TRBV29-1 to TRBJ2-7, with a weak D call TRBD1 (5 bases). The CDR3 consists of 12 residues. Trimming pared 1 base from V and 7 bases from J, leaving 11 bases between. The germline V gene encodes CDR1 SQVTM and CDR2 ANQGSEA. The CDR3 DNA is TGCAGCGTTGAAGGGGGCTTTAGAGAGCAGTACTTC. Residues: CSVEGGFREQYF.

This clone has more than one count but fewer than ten. V is TRBV30 and J is TRBJ1-1, with unresolved D. The CDR3 extends over 14 amino acids. Germline-derived CDR1 and CDR2 are GTSNPN and SVGIG (reference sequence). With 1 base removed from V and 3 bases from J, the gap between germline ends came to 12 bases. The CDR3 DNA is TGTGCCTGGAGTGACGATTGGCGGGACACTGAAGCTTTCTTT. It is translated as CAWSDDWRDTEAFF. Together with reference TRBV30 and TRBJ1-1, the CDR3 gives the full variable domain: SQTIHQWPATLVQPVGSPLSLECTVEGTSNPNLYWYRQAAGRGLQLLFYSVGIGQISSEVPQNLSASRPQDRQFILSSKKLLLSDSGFYLCAWSDDWRDTEAFFGQGTRLTVV.

The chain is built from TRBV10-1 and TRBJ1-1, with D uncertain. V lost 0 bases and J lost 2, with 10 bases in between. This CDR3 has 15 amino acids. Germline values: CDR1 WNHNN, CDR2 SYGVQD (reference sequence). This CDR3 reads CASSESLTGNTEAFF. The CDR3 bases are TGCGCCAGCAGTGAGTCTCTCACGGGTAACACTGAAGCTTTCTTT.

This clone came up once. CDR3 loop: CASSSGAQETQYF. The CDR3 nucleotides read TGCGCCAGCAGCTCAGGGGCCCAAGAGACCCAGTACTTC. The V and J genes are TRBV5-1 and TRBJ2-5, with D possibly matching TRBD1 (6 bases). CDR1 and CDR2 (germline): SGHRS, YFSETQ. The V and J ends lost 3 bases and 1 base respectively, with 7 bases between them. This CDR3 has 13 residues.

This clone was seen a few times. The rearrangement uses TRBV30 and TRBJ1-2, with 9 bases matching TRBD1. V lost 0 bases and J lost 7; bases outside the gene matches: 3. This CDR3 contains 13 residues. Germline V gene lookup returns CDR1 GTSNPN and CDR2 SVGIG (reference sequence). The CDR3 coding sequence is TGTGCCTGGAGTGTGGGACAGGGTATTGGCTACACCTTC. This encodes CAWSVGQGIGYTF.

The chain employs TRBV6-1 and TRBJ1-4, with 9 bases that match TRBD1. Germline assignment: CDR1 MNHNS and CDR2 SASEGT. Unmatched junction bases numbered 4, after V lost 6 bases and J lost 5 bases. The CDR3 consists of 14 residues. In DNA form, the CDR3 reads TGTGCCAGCAGGTCCGGGACAGGGAATGAAAAACTGTTTTTT. Translated, it gives CASRSGTGNEKLFF.

The gene calls are TRBV19 and TRBJ2-3, with TRBD2 matching over 9 bases. The V gene end was trimmed by 1 base and the J gene end by 6 bases; junction bases not matched to a gene: 11. The CDR3 is 17 residues long. Germline V gene data show CDR1 as LNHDA and CDR2 as SQIVND (reference sequence). The CDR3 is CASSIAGGRALLDTQYF. In nucleotides, the CDR3 is TGTGCCAGTAGTATAGCTGGCGGGAGGGCCCTCTTGGATACGCAGTATTTT.

This clone was seen only a few times. This sequence joins TRBV10-3 and TRBJ1-2; possibly TRBD1 for D (6 bases). From germline, CDR1 is ENHRY and CDR2 SYGVKD. The CDR3 has 15 residues. V shed 1 base and J shed 6 bases, with 15 bases lying between them. The CDR3 spells CAISEFRGEVDGYTF. The CDR3 nucleotides read TGTGCCATCAGTGAGTTCAGGGGCGAGGTGGATGGCTACACCTTC.

Only one count was recorded for this clone. V and J are TRBV27 and TRBJ2-3, with 9 bases fitting TRBD2. CDR1 and CDR2 (germline): MNHEY, SMNVEV (reference sequence). The CDR3 runs 17 residues. V shed 1 base, J shed 2 bases, and the junction held 7 bases outside the gene matches. The CDR3 loop is CASSLLGAGGPTDTQYF. CDR3 DNA sequence: TGTGCCAGCAGTTTATTAGGAGCGGGAGGCCCCACAGATACGCAGTATTTT.

This clone was seen more than once but under ten times. The V gene is TRBV29-1, the J gene TRBJ1-2; TRBD1 might be the D (5 bases). CDR1 is SQVTM, CDR2 ANQGSEA, per germline. The ends were cut back, 7 bases at V and 6 bases at J, with 15 bases in the middle. CDR3 length: 12 residues. DNA of the CDR3: TGCAGCGCGGACGAATGGGGGGATGGCTACACCTTC. This gives the protein CSADEWGDGYTF.

The genes are TRBV5-6 and TRBJ2-4; a weak D match, TRBD1 (5 bases). Looked up from germline, CDR1 is SGHDT and CDR2 is YYEEEE. V was cut by 4 bases and J by 7 bases, with 15 bases left in between. This CDR3 has 14 residues. The CDR3 sequence is CASSQGAHTNIQYF. The CDR3 DNA reads as TGTGCCAGCAGCCAAGGGGCGCATACCAACATTCAGTACTTC. The full variable domain, its missing parts supplied by reference TRBV5-6 and TRBJ2-4, is DAGVTQSPTHLIKTRGQQVTLRCSPKSGHDTVSWYQQALGQGPQFIFQYYEEEERQRGNFPDRFSGHQFPNYSSELNVNALLLGDSALYLCASSQGAHTNIQYFGAGTRLSVL.

This clone occurred once. This rearrangement joins TRBV6-4 to TRBJ2-2; maybe TRBD1 (6 bases). There are 14 residues in the CDR3. Germline loops: CDR1 MRHNA, CDR2 SNTAGT. The V end was cut by 8 bases, the J end by 3 bases, with 13 bases between. The CDR3 nucleotides are TGTGCCAGCCGGGACATCCATTACACCGGGGAGCTGTTTTTT. It encodes CASRDIHYTGELFF.

The V and J genes are TRBV6-1 and TRBJ2-5; 8 bases align to TRBD2. J gave up 5 bases and V 6 bases, and 8 bases lay outside the gene matches. CDR3 length equals 14 residues. From germline, CDR1 is MNHNS and CDR2 SASEGT. The CDR3: CASRTSAILETQYF. For the CDR3, the DNA is TGTGCCAGCAGGACTAGCGCCATTCTCGAGACCCAGTACTTC.

V and J are TRBV5-4 and TRBJ2-7, with D possibly matching TRBD1 (6 bases). CDR1 and CDR2 (germline): SGHNT, YYREEE (reference sequence). This CDR3 contains 13 residues. Trimming took off 0 bases at V and 3 bases at J, with 7 bases between the two ends. CDR3: CASSLGGGYEQYF. The CDR3 DNA sequence: TGTGCCAGCAGCTTGGGAGGGGGCTACGAGCAGTACTTC.

This clone was counted only a few times. This chain joins TRBV6-6 and TRBJ1-6, with TRBD1 as a possible D gene (6 bases). This CDR3 is 15 amino acids long. The V gene's germline CDR1 is MNHNY and CDR2 SVGAGI (reference sequence). V dropped 2 bases and J dropped 9 bases, with 14 bases sitting between them. CDR3 region: CASSYTKQGSSPLHF. The CDR3, as DNA: TGTGCCAGCAGTTACACCAAACAGGGTAGTTCACCCCTCCACTTT.

The chain is built from TRBV6-5 and TRBJ1-6; the D is unclear. This CDR3 has 15 residues. V lost 4 bases and J lost 5, with 12 bases in between. Per germline, CDR1 MNHEY and CDR2 SVGAGI. The CDR3 loop is CASSLQVQNNSPLHF. The DNA of the CDR3 is TGTGCCAGCAGTTTGCAGGTTCAAAATAATTCACCCCTCCACTTT.